A selection of T cell receptor beta chains follows, all from one sample in a study of metastatic and nonmetastatic thyroid tumors. TCRdb re-called the PCR reads via MiXCR. The sample lists almost 85,000 clones, under 15% occurring once. The sample taken for sequencing was tumor tissue. These receptors were collected from a female donor with papillary thyroid cancer or a benign thyroid nodule (not recorded which). Some clones in this sample may be carry-over from other donors' samples. The CDR3 runs from the conserved cysteine through the conserved F or W. A D gene is named only where the DNA matches it firmly. Some rows have no size entry. The others give once, few or many, or a class for an expanded clone.

few	17	TRBD2	TRBV5-4	TRBJ2-7	CASSLVIAGVTAYEQYF	TGTGCCAGCAGCTTGGTGATAGCGGGAGTTACGGCCTACGAGCAGTACTTC
many	14	-	TRBV24-1	TRBJ2-1	CATSDLMGGTEQFF	TGTGCCACCAGTGATTTGATGGGCGGGACTGAGCAGTTCTTC
many	13	-	TRBV27	TRBJ2-1	CASGKDNWNEQFF	TGTGCCAGCGGAAAGGACAATTGGAATGAGCAGTTCTTC
-	16	TRBD2	TRBV20-1	TRBJ2-3	CSASRAVAGRTDTQYF	TGCAGTGCTAGTCGGGCGGTAGCGGGCCGCACAGATACGCAGTATTTT
many	15	TRBD2	TRBV5-1	TRBJ2-1	CASSLVLAGGDEQFF	TGCGCCAGCAGCCTGGTCCTAGCGGGAGGGGATGAGCAGTTCTTC
many	14	-	TRBV20-1	TRBJ2-7	CSARDRWGRYEQYF	TGCAGTGCTAGAGATCGGTGGGGTCGCTACGAGCAGTACTTC
many	14	-	TRBV2	TRBJ1-2	CASRRAKGVHGYTF	TGTGCCAGCAGAAGGGCCAAGGGCGTTCATGGCTACACCTTC
few	14	-	TRBV12-3/TRBV12-4	TRBJ2-7	CASRSSGNDHGQYF	TGTGCCAGCAGATCAAGTGGGAACGACCACGGGCAGTACTTC
many	14	-	TRBV6-6	TRBJ2-3	CASSYEGRTDTQYF	TGTGCCAGCAGTTACGAAGGTCGCACAGATACGCAGTATTTT
few	16	-	TRBV4-2	TRBJ2-2	CASSQTVLMNTGELFF	TGTGCCAGCAGCCAAACCGTTCTTATGAACACCGGGGAGCTGTTTTTT
many	16	TRBD1	TRBV24-1	TRBJ2-3	CATSDSRDRGRDTQYF	TGTGCCACCAGTGATAGCCGGGACAGGGGTCGTGATACGCAGTATTTT
-	13	-	TRBV24-1	TRBJ2-2	CATWDPNTGELFF	TGTGCCACCTGGGACCCGAACACCGGGGAGCTGTTTTTT
many	14	TRBD1	TRBV6-1	TRBJ2-2	CASRDRGVTGELFF	TGTGCCAGTAGGGACAGGGGGGTTACCGGGGAGCTGTTTTTT
-	20	-	TRBV7-1	TRBJ2-6	CASSSIWWAKSLSGANVLTF	TGTGCCAGCAGCTCCATCTGGTGGGCTAAGTCCCTCTCTGGGGCCAACGTCCTGACTTTC
many	15	-	TRBV28	TRBJ1-2	CASRGQVDPWDGYTF	TGTGCCAGCCGGGGACAAGTCGACCCTTGGGATGGCTACACCTTC
many	14	TRBD2	TRBV20-1	TRBJ2-4	CSAGGLASYNIQYF	TGCAGTGCGGGGGGACTAGCCTCATACAACATTCAGTACTTC
few	16	-	TRBV10-2	TRBJ2-7	CASSESRGLVYYKQYF	TGCGCCAGCAGTGAGTCCCGGGGGCTAGTCTACTACAAGCAGTACTTC
few	15	TRBD2	TRBV20-1	TRBJ2-3	CSASALAESTDTQCF	TGCAGTGCTAGTGCCCTAGCGGAAAGCACAGATACACAGTGTTTT
-	13	-	TRBV5-1	TRBJ2-5	CASSLDGEETKYF	TGCGCCAGCAGCTTGGACGGGGAAGAGACCAAGTACTTC
many	19	TRBD1	TRBV11-1	TRBJ2-6	CASSLAVTGAYPGANVLTF	TGTGCCAGCAGCTTAGCAGTCACAGGGGCTTATCCTGGGGCCAACGTCCTGACTTTC
few	14	TRBD2	TRBV3-1	TRBJ2-7	CASSPQLLAGEQYF	TGTGCCAGCAGCCCCCAGCTCTTAGCGGGAGAGCAGTACTTC
-	18	TRBD1	TRBV18	TRBJ2-5	CASSQNAAGQGVKETQYF	TGTGCCAGCTCACAAAATGCGGCGGGACAGGGGGTGAAGGAGACCCAGTACTTC
once	17	TRBD1	TRBV9	TRBJ2-5	CASSDRPGQGAGETQYF	TGTGCCAGCAGCGACCGCCCGGGACAGGGGGCGGGCGAGACCCAGTACTTC
-	16	-	TRBV24-1	TRBJ1-5	CATTPGGGCSNQPQHF	TGTGCCACCACCCCGGGGGGGGGCTGTAGCAATCAGCCCCAGCATTTT
-	14	-	TRBV3-1	TRBJ2-7	CASSQGLDTYEQYF	TGTGCCAGCAGCCAAGGTCTGGACACCTACGAGCAGTACTTC
many	16	TRBD2	TRBV6-1	TRBJ2-3	CASRPYLAGAVDTQYF	TGTGCCAGCAGGCCATACTTAGCGGGAGCGGTAGATACGCAGTATTTT
few	15	TRBD2	TRBV3-1	TRBJ2-3	CASSRAGGGTDTQYF	TGTGCCAGCAGCCGAGCGGGGGGCGGCACAGATACGCAGTATTTT
many	12	-	TRBV20-1	TRBJ2-7	CSARRNSYEQYF	TGCAGTGCTAGAAGGAACTCCTACGAGCAGTACTTC
many	12	-	TRBV11-2	TRBJ2-5	CASSLGPETQYF	TGTGCCAGCAGCTTAGGGCCCGAGACCCAGTACTTC
many	13	-	TRBV5-4	TRBJ1-1	CASSGARATEAFF	TGTGCCAGCAGTGGTGCGAGGGCAACTGAAGCTTTCTTT
many	14	TRBD1	TRBV3-1	TRBJ2-7	CASSQGTGGYEQYF	TGTGCCAGCAGCCAAGGGACAGGGGGGTACGAGCAGTACTTC
-	15	TRBD2	TRBV6-2/TRBV6-3	TRBJ2-7	CASSPPTSGGGEQYF	TGTGCCAGCAGCCCTCCGACTAGCGGGGGCGGCGAGCAGTACTTC
-	15	TRBD2	TRBV30	TRBJ2-2	CAWTSGFLNTGELFF	TGTGCCTGGACTAGCGGTTTTTTGAACACCGGGGAGCTGTTTTTT
many	13	-	TRBV6-1	TRBJ1-1	CASSASGAPEAFF	TGTGCCAGCAGTGCGTCAGGGGCCCCTGAAGCTTTCTTT
few	11	-	TRBV2	TRBJ2-3	CASSHTDTQYF	TGTGCCAGCTCTCACACAGATACGCAGTATTTT
many	16	TRBD2	TRBV11-2	TRBJ2-7	CASSLEGTSGSREQYF	TGTGCCAGCAGCTTAGAAGGGACTAGCGGGAGTCGGGAGCAGTACTTC
many	16	TRBD2	TRBV7-8	TRBJ2-3	CASSPLSGRATDTQYF	TGTGCCAGCAGCCCCCTGAGCGGGAGGGCAACAGATACGCAGTATTTT
many	14	TRBD1	TRBV5-1	TRBJ1-1	CASSPDRGYTEAFF	TGCGCCAGCAGCCCAGACAGGGGATACACTGAAGCTTTCTTT
few	17	TRBD2	TRBV27	TRBJ2-1	CASSLSGRGTSGPEQFF	TGTGCCAGCAGTTTATCCGGCCGAGGGACTAGCGGTCCTGAGCAGTTCTTC
many	16	TRBD2	TRBV27	TRBJ2-7	CASSPTTSGSSYEQYF	TGTGCCAGCAGTCCCACCACTAGCGGGAGCTCCTACGAGCAGTACTTC
-	13	TRBD2	TRBV14	TRBJ2-1	CASSQGASKLAVF	TGTGCCAGCAGCCAGGGCGCTAGTAAGCTAGCGGTTTTC
few	15	TRBD1	TRBV24-1	TRBJ1-5	CATSGGQKITQPQHF	TGTGCCACCAGTGGGGGACAGAAAATTACTCAGCCCCAGCATTTT
many	14	TRBD1	TRBV2	TRBJ1-1	CASRKGTGNTEAFF	TGTGCCAGCAGGAAAGGGACAGGGAACACTGAAGCTTTCTTT
many	14	-	TRBV28	TRBJ2-1	CASTPGGAYNEQFF	TGTGCCAGCACCCCCGGCGGGGCCTACAATGAGCAGTTCTTC
many	16	TRBD1	TRBV10-1	TRBJ2-2	CASSEVRTGYTGELFF	TGCGCCAGCAGTGAGGTTAGGACAGGGTACACCGGGGAGCTGTTTTTT
many	13	TRBD2	TRBV28	TRBJ2-1	CASEGGSSNEQFF	TGTGCCAGCGAGGGCGGGAGCTCTAATGAGCAGTTCTTC
many	17	TRBD1	TRBV28	TRBJ2-2	CASSPSKGAFLAGELFF	TGTGCCAGCAGTCCCAGCAAGGGGGCGTTTCTGGCCGGGGAGCTGTTTTTT
many	12	TRBD2	TRBV27	TRBJ2-1	CASSASSGGQFF	TGTGCCAGCAGTGCGTCTAGCGGGGGGCAGTTCTTC
many	14	TRBD2	TRBV9	TRBJ2-7	CASSAGLASYEQYF	TGTGCCAGCAGCGCTGGACTAGCCTCCTACGAGCAGTACTTC